This TCR beta chain appears in the sequencing data of a study of blood T cells in healthy people across ages. This clonotype has a handful of counts. Combining a sample-barcoded 5' primer with a J-beta primer mix, a second PCR ran for roughly 7 to 12 cycles. CDR3-containing paired-end reads numbered at least 3 million in each sample. A single record per CDR3 protein comes from TCRdb applying MiXCR to the 5' RACE reads. The data contain roughly 1.6 million distinct CDR3 sequences, 30% to 40% of them singletons. CDR1 MDHEN and CDR2 SYDVKM come from the germline V gene. Unmatched junction bases numbered 12, after V lost 7 bases and J lost 3 bases. The CDR3 has 16 amino acids.

This chain uses TRBV28 with TRBJ2-7; 10 bases map to TRBD1. Sequencing was done on a sample of blood. The TCR sequence derives from a woman in her 30s in good health. The CDR3 region has the DNA TGTGCCAGCAAGTTTAGGTACGGGACAGGGGTCTACGAGCAGTACTTC. Translating it yields CASKFRYGTGVYEQYF.